A selection of T cell receptor beta chains follows, all from one sample in a study of blood T cells in healthy people across ages. TCRdb independently ran MiXCR on the 5' RACE reads; one entry per CDR3 protein. The table has some 1.8 million distinct CDR3 sequences, about two fifths seen once; the top ten hold more than 20%. The sequenced sample consisted of blood. Every receptor here comes from a human donor in good health. The CDR3 runs from the conserved cysteine through the conserved F or W. Fields, in order: J gene, D gene, clone size, V gene, CDR3 protein, CDR3 DNA. D genes are given only for firm matches. Clone sizes are given selectively: once, few, many, or a class where the clone is expanded.

J: TRBJ1-5
D: .
size: .
V: TRBV20-1
CDR3: CSAREYAPGAQEVQPQHF
DNA: TGCAGTGCTAGAGAATATGCTCCGGGAGCCCAGGAGGTTCAGCCCCAGCATTTT

J: TRBJ1-1
D: .
size: .
V: TRBV20-1
CDR3: CSARVDSNTEAFF
DNA: TGCAGTGCTAGAGTGGATTCCAACACTGAAGCTTTCTTT

J: TRBJ2-2
D: .
size: once
V: TRBV7-3
CDR3: CATSPGVITGELFF
DNA: TGTGCCACCAGCCCGGGGGTCATTACAGGGGAGCTGTTTTTT

J: TRBJ2-1
D: .
size: few
V: TRBV20-1
CDR3: CSARGRAHNEQFF
DNA: TGCAGTGCTAGAGGGCGAGCTCACAATGAGCAGTTCTTC

J: TRBJ1-1
D: .
size: .
V: TRBV7-2
CDR3: CASSLPGMRTEAFF
DNA: TGTGCCAGCAGCTTACCGGGAATGAGAACTGAAGCTTTCTTT

J: TRBJ2-7
D: .
size: once
V: TRBV7-2
CDR3: CASSLEGGGYYEQYF
DNA: TGTGCCAGCAGCTTAGAAGGGGGGGGGTACTACGAGCAGTACTTC

J: TRBJ1-2
D: .
size: .
V: TRBV29-1
CDR3: CSVEYFLGGYGYTF
DNA: TGCAGCGTTGAATACTTTCTGGGGGGCTATGGCTACACCTTC

J: TRBJ2-3
D: .
size: few
V: TRBV24-1
CDR3: CATSDWTASSTDTQYF
DNA: TGTGCCACCAGTGATTGGACAGCCTCTAGCACAGATACGCAGTATTTT

J: TRBJ2-5
D: .
size: .
V: TRBV2
CDR3: CASAGSRETQYF
DNA: TGTGCTTCAGCGGGTAGTAGAGAGACCCAGTACTTC

J: TRBJ1-1
D: .
size: .
V: TRBV7-9
CDR3: CASSMGGGTEAFF
DNA: TGTGCCAGCAGCATGGGAGGGGGCACTGAAGCTTTCTTT